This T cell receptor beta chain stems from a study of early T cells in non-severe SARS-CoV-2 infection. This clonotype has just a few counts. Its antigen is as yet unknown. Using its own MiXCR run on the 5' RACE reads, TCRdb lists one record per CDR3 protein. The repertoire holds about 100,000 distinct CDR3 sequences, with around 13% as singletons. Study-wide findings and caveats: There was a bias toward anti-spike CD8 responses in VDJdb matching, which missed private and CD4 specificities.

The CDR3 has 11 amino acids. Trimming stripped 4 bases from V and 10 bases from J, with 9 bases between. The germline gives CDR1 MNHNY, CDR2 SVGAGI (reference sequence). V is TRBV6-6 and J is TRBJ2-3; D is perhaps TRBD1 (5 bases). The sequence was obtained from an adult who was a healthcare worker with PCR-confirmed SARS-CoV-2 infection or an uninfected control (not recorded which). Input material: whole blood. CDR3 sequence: CASSFQGAQYF. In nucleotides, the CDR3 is TGTGCCAGCAGTTTTCAAGGGGCGCAGTATTTT.